The 23 T cell receptor beta chains given below trace back to one sample, sequenced in a study of T cells in Graves' hyperthyroidism and ophthalmopathy. Amplification targeted TCR beta CDR3 regions from RNA transcripts. During a first-round RT-PCR of the TCR CDR3, the HTBI primer set was used. One entry per CDR3 protein results from TCRdb running MiXCR on the multiplex PCR reads. Altogether 300,000 to 450,000 distinct CDR3 sequences are present, about 14% being singletons, with the ten largest covering roughly 20%. Material for sequencing was blood. These receptors were collected from a man aged 30-40 years with Graves' hyperthyroidism that later progressed to Graves' ophthalmopathy.

J is TRBJ1-2 and V is TRBV7-9; tentative D call: TRBD1 (6 bases). CDR1 is SEHNR and CDR2 is FQNEAQ in the germline V gene (reference sequence). Trimming cost V 5 bases and J 8 bases, with 18 bases left between them. This CDR3 spans 14 amino acids. DNA for the CDR3: TGTGCCAGCAGCGAACTAACGGACAGCAACGGCTACACCTTC. Amino acids: CASSELTDSNGYTF.

This rearrangement joins TRBV3-1 to TRBJ2-6; 9 bases fit TRBD2. With V trimmed by 7 bases and J by 0 bases, 7 bases remained unmatched. There are 17 residues in the CDR3. Germline CDR1 LGHDT, CDR2 YNNKEL (reference sequence). CDR3 in DNA: TGTGCCAGCACCATTAGCGGGGGAAGCTCTGGGGCCAACGTCCTGACTTTC. It encodes CASTISGGSSGANVLTF.

This clonotype was counted only a few times. The CDR3 does not close with the conserved phenylalanine or tryptophan, likely indicating a read error. V and J are TRBV11-3 and TRBJ1-1, with 9 bases lining up with TRBD1. The CDR3 has 14 amino acids. The trim removed 7 bases at V and 6 bases at J, leaving 9 bases unmatched. Germline V gene sequence: CDR1 SGHNT, CDR2 YENEEA. In nucleotides, the CDR3 is TGTGCCAGCACCGCCATGGGACAGGGCTCTGAAGCTTTCCTT. This gives the protein CASTAMGQGSEAFL.

This clonotype has a count of ten or more. The rearrangement uses TRBV11-3 and TRBJ2-5; D unresolved. V was cut by 0 bases and J by 1 base, with 6 bases left in between. The CDR3 runs 14 residues. Germline V lookup: CDR1 SGHNT, CDR2 YENEEA. CDR3 region: CASSLDTTQETQYF. The CDR3 DNA sequence: TGTGCCAGCAGCTTAGACACTACCCAAGAGACCCAGTACTTC.

The chain carries TRBV20-1 and TRBJ2-7; 10 bases fit TRBD2. V was clipped by 5 bases and J by 7 bases; unmatched bases: 11. Germline assignment: CDR1 DFQATT and CDR2 SNEGSKA (reference sequence). The CDR3 covers 14 residues. The CDR3 is CSAPPVAGGGEQYF. Written as DNA, the CDR3 is TGCAGTGCTCCCCCGGTAGCGGGGGGTGGGGAGCAGTACTTC.

J is TRBJ2-7 and V is TRBV28, with D unresolved. CDR1 and CDR2 from the germline V gene are MDHEN and SYDVKM. V lost 5 bases, J lost 0 bases, and 14 bases lay in between. This CDR3 contains 15 residues. The CDR3 bases are TGTGCCAGCAGTGGTCGACGGCCGAGCTCCTACGAGCAGTACTTC. Its protein is CASSGRRPSSYEQYF.

The gene calls are TRBV18 and TRBJ2-3, with 11 bases identical to TRBD2. The CDR3 covers 16 residues. V shed 4 bases, J shed 3 bases, and the junction held 6 bases outside the gene matches. The germline V gene encodes CDR1 KGHSH and CDR2 LQKENI. The CDR3 sequence: CASSRLLAGETDTQYF. CDR3 nucleotide sequence: TGTGCCAGCTCACGCTTACTAGCGGGGGAAACAGATACGCAGTATTTT.

This chain connects TRBV10-3 to TRBJ2-1, with 13 bases identical to TRBD2. V trimming: 5 bases; J trimming: 7 bases; junction bases outside the gene matches: 5. The CDR3 sequence is 15 residues long. The germline gives CDR1 ENHRY, CDR2 SYGVKD. CDR3 amino acids: CAISSRTSGGNEQFF. For the CDR3, the DNA is TGTGCCATCAGTTCTAGGACTAGCGGGGGTAATGAGCAGTTCTTC.

The chain is built from TRBV5-1 and TRBJ2-5; D perhaps matches TRBD1 (6 bases). Germline V gene data show CDR1 as SGHRS and CDR2 as YFSETQ. The CDR3 runs 16 residues. Trimming cost V 4 bases and J 4 bases, with 20 bases left between them. This chain's CDR3 is CASSPQGAGARETQYF. The CDR3 coding sequence is TGCGCCAGCAGCCCACAAGGGGCAGGGGCTCGAGAGACCCAGTACTTC.

In this sample, this clonotype turned up many times. The chain carries TRBV11-3 and TRBJ2-7, with D perhaps matching TRBD1 (5 bases). Germline V gene sequence: CDR1 SGHNT, CDR2 YENEEA. The V gene lost 2 bases and the J gene lost 4 bases, with 12 bases spanning the gap. This CDR3 has 14 residues. CDR3 nucleotides: TGTGCCAGCAGCTTATCCAGGGCGGTTTACGAGCAGTACTTC. It specifies CASSLSRAVYEQYF.

This clonotype was picked up a small number of times. The chain has TRBV7-9 and TRBJ1-4, with D possibly TRBD1 on 6 matching bases. Germline lookup yields CDR1 SEHNR and CDR2 FQNEAQ (reference sequence). V gave up 3 bases and J gave up 0 bases, with 26 bases separating them. The CDR3 loop spans 21 amino acids. The CDR3 bases are TGTGCCAGCAGCTTTTTTCGAGCATGGGGGCCGACACCTTCAACTAATGAAAAACTGTTTTTT. This gives the protein CASSFFRAWGPTPSTNEKLFF. Full variable domain (outside the CDR3, taken from reference TRBV7-9 and TRBJ1-4): DTGVSQNPRHKITKRGQNVTFRCDPISEHNRLYWYRQTLGQGPEFLTYFQNEAQLEKSRLLSDRFSAERPKGSFSTLEIQRTEQGDSAMYLCASSFFRAWGPTPSTNEKLFFGSGTQLSVL.

This clonotype was seen more than once but under ten times. The V and J genes are TRBV11-3 and TRBJ2-2; D is tentatively TRBD1 or TRBD2 (6 bases each). The V and J ends lost 5 bases and 5 bases respectively, with 18 bases between them. The V gene's germline CDR1 is SGHNT and CDR2 YENEEA. This CDR3 is 16 amino acids long. CDR3 loop: CASSRATGAGTGELFF. For the CDR3, the DNA is TGTGCCAGCAGCCGTGCGACGGGGGCGGGTACCGGGGAGCTGTTTTTT.

The genes are TRBV6-1 and TRBJ1-4, with TRBD1 matching 9 bases. V shed 4 bases, J shed 5 bases, and the junction held 2 bases outside the gene matches. CDR3 size: 14 residues. CDR1 and CDR2 from the germline V gene are MNHNS and SASEGT. In DNA, the CDR3 is TGTGCCAGCAGTGGGGACAGGGTAAATGAAAAACTGTTTTTT. It specifies CASSGDRVNEKLFF.

There are many counts of this clonotype. The chain combines TRBV24-1 with TRBJ1-5; no definite D call. CDR3 length: 16 amino acids. V was clipped by 0 bases and J by 0 bases, with 8 bases between them. CDR1 and CDR2 (germline): KGHDR, SFDVKD. CDR3 protein: CATSDLLPYSNQPQHF. The CDR3 nucleotides read TGTGCCACCAGTGATTTGCTGCCTTATAGCAATCAGCCCCAGCATTTT.

This clonotype was found many times. The J gene is TRBJ2-5, the V gene TRBV12-3 or TRBV12-4; 14 positions agree with TRBD2. CDR3 size: 17 residues. V gave up 5 bases and J gave up 5 bases; unmatched junction bases: 10. In DNA, the CDR3 is TGTGCCAGCAGTCCCAGGACTAGCGGGGGGTCCGGGGAGACCCAGTACTTC. It translates to CASSPRTSGGSGETQYF.

This clonotype was detected a few times. This chain joins TRBV20-1 and TRBJ2-4; the match to TRBD1 covers 9 bases. Germline lookup yields CDR1 DFQATT and CDR2 SNEGSKA (reference sequence). V shed 6 bases, J shed 0 bases, and the junction held 12 bases outside the gene matches. The CDR3 extends over 17 amino acids. The CDR3 sequence is CSAGRDRGTLAKNIQYF. CDR3 nucleotides: TGCAGTGCCGGCCGCGACAGGGGGACCTTAGCCAAAAACATTCAGTACTTC.

This clonotype turned up a few times. The chain has TRBV4-1 and TRBJ1-2; no reliable D call. CDR3 length: 16 residues. Trimming pared 0 bases from V and 3 bases from J, leaving 14 bases between. Germline loops: CDR1 MGHRA, CDR2 YSYEKL. CDR3 nucleotides: TGCGCCAGCAGCCAAGATAGGACTGGTAGGGACTATGGCTACACCTTC. This encodes CASSQDRTGRDYGYTF.

A few counts support this clonotype. V gene TRBV5-6 combines with J gene TRBJ2-5; D possibly uses TRBD1 or TRBD2 (6 bases each). Trimming took 4 bases from V and 0 from J, leaving 13 bases between them. Germline V gives CDR1 SGHDT, CDR2 YYEEEE. The CDR3 length is 15 residues. The CDR3: CASSSMEGDQETQYF. Written as DNA, the CDR3 is TGTGCCAGCAGCAGTATGGAGGGGGACCAAGAGACCCAGTACTTC.

This clonotype was detected many times. The chain is built from TRBV7-8 and TRBJ1-4, with D perhaps TRBD1 (5 bases). With 5 bases removed from V and 3 bases from J, the gap between germline ends came to 13 bases. CDR3 length equals 15 residues. Per the germline V gene, CDR1 is SGHVS and CDR2 is FQNEAQ. CDR3 DNA: TGTGCCAGCAGCCGCGCGGGGGTAGCTAATGAAAAACTGTTTTTT. Translated, it gives CASSRAGVANEKLFF.

This clonotype was seen only a few times. CDR3 coding DNA: TGTGCCAGCACTTCCGCGGACACGAATAGCTACGAGCAGTACTTC. Translating gives CASTSADTNSYEQYF. The chain employs TRBV28 and TRBJ2-7; D is perhaps TRBD1 (5 bases). V was trimmed by 7 bases and J by 3 bases, leaving 19 bases between them. The CDR3 length is 15 residues. Germline-derived CDR1 and CDR2 are MDHEN and SYDVKM.

This clonotype was counted many times. This chain joins TRBV13 and TRBJ2-6; D gene unclear. Trimming removed 1 base from V and 0 bases from J, with 4 bases in between. Looked up from germline, CDR1 is PRHDT and CDR2 is FYEKMQ (reference sequence). The CDR3 covers 15 residues. The CDR3 nucleotides read TGTGCCAGCAGCTTAGAGGACTCTGGGGCCAACGTCCTGACTTTC. Amino acids: CASSLEDSGANVLTF.

For this clonotype: A read error may be the cause here, since a much bigger clone is one base away. The chain has TRBV7-9 and TRBJ2-5; D possibly corresponds to TRBD2 (7 bases). Deletions cut 6 bases from V and 5 bases from J, with 13 bases between. Germline-derived CDR1 and CDR2 are SEHNR and FQNEAQ (reference sequence). The CDR3 totals 13 residues. CDR3 bases: TGTGCCAGCAGTTTTGGGGGGGCCGAGACCCAGTACTTC. Amino acids: CASSFGGAETQYF.

This clonotype has only a few counts. The J gene is TRBJ1-6, the V gene TRBV6-4, with 9 bases that match TRBD1. CDR1 and CDR2 (germline): MRHNA, SNTAGT. The CDR3 is 18 amino acids. V gave up 5 bases and J gave up 6 bases; unmatched junction bases: 14. CDR3 sequence (DNA): TGTGCCAGCAGTTATACCCCTACCGGGACAGGGAGTAATTCACCCCTCCACTTT. Translation gives CASSYTPTGTGSNSPLHF.